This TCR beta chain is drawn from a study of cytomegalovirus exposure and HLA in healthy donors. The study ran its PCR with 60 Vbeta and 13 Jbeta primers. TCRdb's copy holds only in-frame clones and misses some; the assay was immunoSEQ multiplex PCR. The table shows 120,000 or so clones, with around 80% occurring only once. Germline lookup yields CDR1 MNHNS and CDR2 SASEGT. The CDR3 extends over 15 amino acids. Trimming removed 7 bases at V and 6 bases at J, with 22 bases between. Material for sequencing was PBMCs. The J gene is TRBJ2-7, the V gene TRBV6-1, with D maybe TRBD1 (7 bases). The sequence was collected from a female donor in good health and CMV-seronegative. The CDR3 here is CASIFVGGGGREQYF. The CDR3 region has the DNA TGTGCCAGCATCTTCGTTGGAGGGGGCGGGCGCGAGCAGTACTTC.